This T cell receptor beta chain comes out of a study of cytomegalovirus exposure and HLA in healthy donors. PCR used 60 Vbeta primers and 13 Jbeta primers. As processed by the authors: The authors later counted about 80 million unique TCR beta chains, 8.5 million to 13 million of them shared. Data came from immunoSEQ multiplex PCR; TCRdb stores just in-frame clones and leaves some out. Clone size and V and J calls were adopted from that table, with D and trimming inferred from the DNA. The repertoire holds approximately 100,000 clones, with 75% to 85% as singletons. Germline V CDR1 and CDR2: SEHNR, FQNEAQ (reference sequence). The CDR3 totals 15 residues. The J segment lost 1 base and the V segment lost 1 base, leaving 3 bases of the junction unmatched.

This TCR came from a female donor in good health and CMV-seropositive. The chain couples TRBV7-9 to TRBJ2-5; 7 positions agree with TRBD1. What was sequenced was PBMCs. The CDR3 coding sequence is TGTGCCAGCAGCTTAGGGACAGGCACCCAAGAGACCCAGTACTTC. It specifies CASSLGTGTQETQYF.